This T cell receptor (beta chain) was identified in a study of blood T cell repertoires in COVID-19. Assay used: immunoSEQ multiplex PCR; TCRdb lists only in-frame clones, some missing. In the table there are 130,000 to 150,000 clones, 85% to 90% of which are singletons. The ends were cut back, 1 base at V and 1 base at J, with 8 bases in the middle. This CDR3 region has 14 residues. Germline V gene data show CDR1 as SGHAT and CDR2 as FQNNGV. Sequenced input: peripheral blood. The chain combines TRBV11-2 with TRBJ2-7; no reliable D call. The sequence derives from a man in his late teens or twenties with COVID-19, enrolled during active disease. CDR3 nucleotide sequence: TGTGCCAGCAGCTTAGGGGCAGATTCCTACGAGCAGTACTTC. This codes for CASSLGADSYEQYF.